This paragraph reports one TCR beta chain. What it recognizes is unknown. Profiled with immunoSEQ multiplex PCR; TCRdb holds only in-frame clones, not every one. Of 90,000 to 100,000 clones listed, roughly 91% are singletons. The source of the sample is a study of graft-versus-host responses after intestinal transplantation. Points from the study as a whole: GvH clones surfaced in recipient marrow, some emerging earlier in ileum or blood. In patients with graft-donor T cell macrochimerism, allograft graft-versus-host to host-versus-graft clonal ratios were high.

Trimming shortened V by 1 base and J by 9 bases, and 13 bases separated the two germline ends. The CDR3 covers 14 residues. Germline V CDR1 and CDR2: LNHNV, YYDKDF (reference sequence). This chain links TRBV15 with TRBJ1-5; no reliable D call. The sequence was collected from a human donor who received an intestinal transplant. The specimen comprised unstimulated CD8+ T cells sorted from spleen or lymph node cells, sampled before intestinal transplant. The CDR3 sequence: CATSRGPNPMPQHF. CDR3 nucleotides: TGTGCCACCAGCAGAGGCCCGAATCCTATGCCCCAGCATTTT.